These 18 T cell receptor beta chains were all obtained from the same sample, sequenced in a study of vaccination and CD4 T cells after COVID-19. The treatment denotes: approximately nine-day PBMC culture with coronavirus spike peptide pools or control peptides (ViraFEST assay). Oncomine TCR Beta short-read sequencing was applied to DNA from cultured CD4+ T cells. TCRdb re-called the PCR reads with MiXCR, one entry per CDR3 protein. The top ten clones hold approximately 17% of a sample with 20,000 or so distinct CDR3 sequences, 35% to 45% of them seen once. Their target antigens are unknown. Material: CD4+ T cells from blood, cultured in vitro, obtained before SARS-CoV-2 vaccination. These receptors all stem from a human donor who received a COVID-19 vaccine.

The J gene is TRBJ2-2, the V gene TRBV6-1; TRBD2 matches at 14 bases. The CDR3 covers 16 residues. Germline CDR1 MNHNS, CDR2 SASEGT. V trimming: 6 bases; J trimming: 7 bases; junction bases outside the gene matches: 7. As DNA, the CDR3 is TGTGCCAGCAGAAGACTAGCGGGGGGGCAAGGCGGGGAGCTGTTTTTT. This translates into CASRRLAGGQGGELFF.

V usage is TRBV21-1 and J usage is TRBJ1-2; the D call of TRBD1 is as the table states it, not checked on the DNA. TRBV21-1 is annotated as a pseudogene. This CDR3 has 15 amino acids. For the CDR3, the DNA is TGTGCCAGCAGCAAACACGAGGGACGAGGAAACGGCTACACCTTC. Its translation is CASSKHEGRGNGYTF.

This clonotype is medium-sized in the sample. The chain employs TRBV24-1 and TRBJ1-5; tentative D call: TRBD1 (5 bases). Germline loops: CDR1 KGHDR, CDR2 SFDVKD. Trimming shortened V by 4 bases and J by 6 bases, and 12 bases separated the two germline ends. There are 14 residues in the CDR3. CDR3 sequence reads: CATSDRVGLQPQHF. CDR3 DNA sequence: TGTGCCACCAGTGACAGGGTTGGGCTTCAGCCCCAGCATTTT.

The chain employs TRBV19 and TRBJ1-2, with TRBD1 matching over 8 bases. Losses at the gene ends were 7 bases for V and 0 bases for J; bases not matched to a gene: 13. CDR1 is LNHDA and CDR2 is SQIVND in the germline V gene (reference sequence). The CDR3 is 17 amino acids. DNA of the CDR3: TGTGCCAGTATGCTTTTTGGACAGGGAGCCGCTAACTATGGCTACACCTTC. It yields the protein CASMLFGQGAANYGYTF. Full variable domain (missing parts from reference TRBV19 and TRBJ1-2): DGGITQSPKYLFRKEGQNVTLSCEQNLNHDAMYWYRQDPGQGLRLIYYSQIVNDFQKGDIAEGYSVSREKKESFPLTVTSAQKNPTAFYLCASMLFGQGAANYGYTFGSGTRLTVV.

The chain links TRBV12-3 or TRBV12-4 to TRBJ2-3; D is possibly TRBD1 or TRBD2 (5 bases each). V lost 1 base and J lost 0, with 8 bases in between. The CDR3 covers 15 residues. The CDR3 DNA follows: TGTGCCAGCAGTTTAGGGGGGATAAGCACAGATACGCAGTATTTT. Its protein product is CASSLGGISTDTQYF.

This clonotype has a single count. The chain couples TRBV25-1 to TRBJ2-1; D remains unclear. The CDR3 has 14 residues. CDR1 is MGHDK, CDR2 SYGVNS, per germline. Between the trimmed V and J ends, which lost 3 bases and 0 bases, there was a span of 6 bases. CDR3: CASSDSSSYNEQFF. Written as DNA, the CDR3 is TGTGCCAGCAGTGATAGTAGCTCCTACAATGAGCAGTTCTTC. Combining the CDR3 with reference TRBV25-1 and TRBJ2-1 gives the whole variable domain EADIYQTPRYLVIGTGKKITLECSQTMGHDKMYWYQQDPGMELHLIHYSYGVNSTEKGDLSSESTVSRIRTEHFPLTLESARPSHTSQYLCASSDSSSYNEQFFGPGTRLTVL.

This clonotype is termed medium-sized (0.01 to 0.1%). V and J are TRBV27 and TRBJ1-5; a weak D match, TRBD1 (5 bases). The CDR3 is made up of 14 amino acids. Per germline, CDR1 MNHEY and CDR2 SMNVEV (reference sequence). The ends were cut back, 5 bases at V and 2 bases at J, with 10 bases in the middle. As DNA, the CDR3 is TGTGCCAGCAGTAGGATGGGGGGCAATCAGCCCCAGCATTTT. Its translation is CASSRMGGNQPQHF.

This sequence joins TRBV20-1 and TRBJ2-5; D may be TRBD1 (6 bases). Germline values: CDR1 DFQATT, CDR2 SNEGSKA (reference sequence). The V end lost 3 bases, the J end lost 7 bases, and 15 bases lay between the germline ends. CDR3 length: 13 residues. CDR3 protein: CSASESLGGTQYF. For the CDR3, the DNA is TGCAGTGCTAGCGAGTCACTAGGGGGGACCCAGTACTTC.

CDR3 amino acids: CASSLNRDRRNNYGYTF. The CDR3 DNA sequence: TGTGCCAGCAGCTTAAATCGCGACAGAAGAAATAACTATGGCTACACCTTC. The chain carries TRBV11-2 and TRBJ1-2; TRBD1 might be the D (5 bases). V was shortened by 2 bases and J by 1 base, with 17 bases between the two germline ends. The CDR3 runs 17 residues. Germline CDR1 SGHAT, CDR2 FQNNGV. The full variable domain, with the rest looked up from reference TRBV11-2 and TRBJ1-2, is EAGVAQSPRYKIIEKRQSVAFWCNPISGHATLYWYQQILGQGPKLLIQFQNNGVVDDSQLPKDRFSAERLKGVDSTLKIQPAKLEDSAVYLCASSLNRDRRNNYGYTFGSGTRLTVV.

This clonotype has only a few counts. The V gene is TRBV20-1, the J gene TRBJ1-4; 11 bases are a match to TRBD1. The germline gives CDR1 DFQATT, CDR2 SNEGSKA (reference sequence). The CDR3 consists of 13 residues. V trimming: 6 bases; J trimming: 8 bases; junction bases outside the gene matches: 5. CDR3 region: CSAGQGDREKLFF. The CDR3 DNA reads as TGCAGTGCGGGACAGGGGGACAGAGAAAAACTGTTTTTT.

This clonotype appeared a few times. The CDR3 reads CASSYSINQPQHF. Here the CDR3 DNA reads TGTGCCAGCAGTTACAGCATAAATCAGCCCCAGCATTTT. The chain combines TRBV6-5 with TRBJ1-5; no firm D call. Germline V gene sequence: CDR1 MNHEY, CDR2 SVGAGI. Trimming stripped 2 bases from V and 4 bases from J, with 6 bases between. The CDR3 has 13 residues.

The rearrangement joins TRBV7-3 to TRBJ2-7; TRBD2 is a possible D gene (6 bases). Trimming pared 5 bases from V and 0 bases from J, leaving 11 bases between. CDR1 and CDR2 from the germline V gene are SGHTA and FQGTGA. This CDR3 has 14 residues. This CDR3 is CASSPRRGSYEQYF. The CDR3 DNA is TGTGCCAGCAGCCCTAGGCGGGGCTCCTACGAGCAGTACTTC.

The rearrangement links TRBV21-1 to TRBJ1-4; the table's D call TRBD1 went unverified against the DNA. TRBV21-1 is a documented pseudogene. This CDR3 has 18 amino acids. CDR3 protein: CASSKERYGVRGGEKLFF. The CDR3 nucleotides are TGTGCCAGCAGCAAAGAGCGGTACGGGGTCCGGGGTGGAGAAAAACTGTTTTTT.

V gene TRBV5-1 combines with J gene TRBJ2-5; the D is unclear. This CDR3 is built from 13 residues. The germline CDR1 and CDR2 sequences are SGHRS and YFSETQ. V lost 0 bases and J lost 5, with 8 bases in between. Here the CDR3 DNA reads TGCGCCAGCAGCTTGGTTGCGTTTGAGACCCAGTACTTC. Protein: CASSLVAFETQYF.

This clonotype was seen only a few times. The CDR3 spells CASSLTGAYNEQFF. The CDR3 DNA reads as TGTGCCAGCAGCTTAACAGGGGCCTACAATGAGCAGTTCTTC. This chain links TRBV7-9 with TRBJ2-1; TRBD1 agrees at 7 bases. V lost 2 bases, J lost 2 bases, and 0 bases stayed unmatched. CDR1 is SEHNR, CDR2 FQNEAQ, per germline (reference sequence). CDR3 size: 14 residues.

The gene calls are TRBV6-1 and TRBJ2-6; D may match TRBD1 or TRBD2 (5 bases each). Germline V CDR1 and CDR2: MNHNS, SASEGT. Trimming left V 3 bases short and J 0 bases short, with 12 bases between. This CDR3 is built from 17 residues. CDR3 DNA: TGTGCCAGCAGTGACGGGGACGGCGCCTCTGGGGCCAACGTCCTGACTTTC. It yields the protein CASSDGDGASGANVLTF.

CDR3 loop: CASSSYGTGTLGTEAFF. The CDR3 coding sequence is TGTGCCAGTAGTTCCTACGGGACAGGCACTCTGGGCACTGAAGCTTTCTTT. V gene TRBV19 combines with J gene TRBJ1-1; 8 bases map to TRBD1. J was trimmed by 4 bases and V by 5 bases; bases with no gene match: 15. CDR3 length equals 17 residues. Germline V gene data show CDR1 as LNHDA and CDR2 as SQIVND (reference sequence).

This chain connects TRBV7-2 to TRBJ1-4, with D unresolved. Trimming removed 1 base at V and 6 bases at J, with 12 bases between. This CDR3 spans 15 amino acids. Germline V gene sequence: CDR1 SGHTA, CDR2 FQGNSA. The CDR3 nucleotides are TGTGCCAGCAGCTTAGGGAGGGCCGGTCATGAAAAACTGTTTTTT. Its protein is CASSLGRAGHEKLFF.